These 3 T cell receptor beta chains were all obtained from the same sample, sequenced in a study of blood T cell repertoires in COVID-19. The assay was immunoSEQ multiplex PCR, and TCRdb's table has in-frame clones only and misses some. The sample has approximately 140,000 clones, 80% to 90% seen once. Specimen: peripheral blood. Receptor source: a man older than 75 with acute or convalescent COVID-19.

The chain combines TRBV15 with TRBJ1-5; TRBD1 matches at 9 bases. Germline CDR1 reads LNHNV; CDR2 reads YYDKDF (reference sequence). This CDR3 contains 19 residues. The V gene end was trimmed by 2 bases and the J gene end by 1 base; junction bases not matched to a gene: 12. The CDR3 loop reads CATSRNTGTGTLSNQPQHF. CDR3 DNA sequence: TGTGCCACCAGCAGAAATACCGGGACAGGGACCCTAAGCAATCAGCCCCAGCATTTT. The variable domain in full, with the rest retrieved from reference TRBV15 and TRBJ1-5, is DAMVIQNPRYQVTQFGKPVTLSCSQTLNHNVMYWYQQKSSQAPKLLFHYYDKDFNNEADTPDNFQSRRPNTSFCFLDIRSPGLGDTAMYLCATSRNTGTGTLSNQPQHFGDGTRLSIL.

V is TRBV3-1 (or the pseudogene TRBV3-2) and J is TRBJ1-1; a possible D gene is TRBD1 (5 bases). Germline V gives CDR1 LGHDT, CDR2 YNNKEL (reference sequence). The CDR3 spans 14 residues. V lost 4 bases and J 5 bases, leaving 14 bases between the germline ends. Here the CDR3 reads CASSPLTAGTEAFF. For the CDR3, the DNA is TGTGCCAGCAGCCCCCTGACGGCAGGGACTGAAGCTTTCTTT.

The chain combines TRBV11-2 with TRBJ2-5; the match to TRBD2 covers 11 bases. Germline V gene sequence: CDR1 SGHAT, CDR2 FQNNGV. After removal of 5 bases from V and 2 bases from J, the junction contained 10 bases not matched to a gene. The CDR3 is 17 amino acids. CDR3 bases: TGTGCCAGCAGCCGTACTAGCGGGGGACCACAACAAGAGACCCAGTACTTC. It translates to CASSRTSGGPQQETQYF.